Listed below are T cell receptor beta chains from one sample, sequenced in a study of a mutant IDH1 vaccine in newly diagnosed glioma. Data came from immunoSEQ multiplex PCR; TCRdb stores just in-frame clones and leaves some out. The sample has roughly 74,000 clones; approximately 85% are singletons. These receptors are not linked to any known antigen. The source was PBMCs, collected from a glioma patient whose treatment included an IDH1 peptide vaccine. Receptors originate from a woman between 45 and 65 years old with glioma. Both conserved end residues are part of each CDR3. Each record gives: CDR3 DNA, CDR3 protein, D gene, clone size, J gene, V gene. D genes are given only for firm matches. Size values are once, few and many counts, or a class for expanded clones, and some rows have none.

cdr3_nt: TGCAGCGTTGAACGGCGAGATGGCTACACCTTC
cdr3_aa: CSVERRDGYTF
d_call: .
clone_size: .
j_call: TRBJ1-2
v_call: TRBV29-1

cdr3_nt: TGTGCCAGCAGCTTCCGAGGAGATACCTACGAGCAGTACTTC
cdr3_aa: CASSFRGDTYEQYF
d_call: .
clone_size: .
j_call: TRBJ2-7
v_call: TRBV5-5

cdr3_nt: TGTGCCAGCAGTGACCGGGGCCTCTCCTACGAGCAGTACTTC
cdr3_aa: CASSDRGLSYEQYF
d_call: .
clone_size: .
j_call: TRBJ2-7
v_call: TRBV6-1

cdr3_nt: TGTGCCAGCAGCCCGATGGACAGGGTGGGTCAGCCCCAGCATTTT
cdr3_aa: CASSPMDRVGQPQHF
d_call: TRBD1
clone_size: .
j_call: TRBJ1-5
v_call: TRBV4-2

cdr3_nt: TGTGCCAGCAGCTTGCGGACGAACACTGAAGCTTTCTTT
cdr3_aa: CASSLRTNTEAFF
d_call: .
clone_size: .
j_call: TRBJ1-1
v_call: TRBV5-5

cdr3_nt: TGTGCCAGCAGTTACTCGAATTGGGGGAGCTCCTACGAGCAGTACTTC
cdr3_aa: CASSYSNWGSSYEQYF
d_call: .
clone_size: .
j_call: TRBJ2-7
v_call: TRBV6-5

cdr3_nt: TGTGCCAGCAGCCCCCTACCAGGGGCCCAAGTAGAGCAGTACTTC
cdr3_aa: CASSPLPGAQVEQYF
d_call: .
clone_size: .
j_call: TRBJ2-7
v_call: TRBV28

cdr3_nt: TGCGCCAGCAAAGGGACAGGGGGCAACCAAGAGACCCAGTACTTC
cdr3_aa: CASKGTGGNQETQYF
d_call: TRBD1
clone_size: .
j_call: TRBJ2-5
v_call: TRBV5-1

cdr3_nt: TGTGCCAGCAGTGATCCTAGCGGGAGAGACGAGACCCAGTACTTC
cdr3_aa: CASSDPSGRDETQYF
d_call: TRBD2
clone_size: .
j_call: TRBJ2-5
v_call: TRBV2

cdr3_nt: TGCAGTGCTATTCGTACGGACGAGCAGTACTTC
cdr3_aa: CSAIRTDEQYF
d_call: .
clone_size: .
j_call: TRBJ2-7
v_call: TRBV20-1

cdr3_nt: TGCAGCGCCGTGCTGGACACTGAAGCTTTCTTT
cdr3_aa: CSAVLDTEAFF
d_call: .
clone_size: .
j_call: TRBJ1-1
v_call: TRBV29-1

cdr3_nt: TGTGCCAGCAGCTTTCGACTAGCGGGAGGCAATGAGCAGTTCTTC
cdr3_aa: CASSFRLAGGNEQFF
d_call: TRBD2
clone_size: .
j_call: TRBJ2-1
v_call: TRBV7-2

cdr3_nt: TGCGCCAGCAGTCAATCAAGGGACGGGAACAATGAGCAGTTCTTC
cdr3_aa: CASSQSRDGNNEQFF
d_call: .
clone_size: .
j_call: TRBJ2-1
v_call: TRBV23-1

cdr3_nt: TGTGCCTGGAGTGGAAACACCATATATTTT
cdr3_aa: CAWSGNTIYF
d_call: .
clone_size: .
j_call: TRBJ1-3
v_call: TRBV30

cdr3_nt: TGTGCCAGCACCCCCCTGCCCGCGAGGGTCGGGGCCAACGTCCTGACTTTC
cdr3_aa: CASTPLPARVGANVLTF
d_call: .
clone_size: .
j_call: TRBJ2-6
v_call: TRBV28

cdr3_nt: TGTGCCAGCAGCCCCAGCGGGGGCGGACTTAACAATGAGCAGTTCTTC
cdr3_aa: CASSPSGGGLNNEQFF
d_call: TRBD2
clone_size: .
j_call: TRBJ2-1
v_call: TRBV7-6

cdr3_nt: TGTGCCAGCAGTTACGGTAGGGGTATGAGCAATCAGCCCCAGCATTTT
cdr3_aa: CASSYGRGMSNQPQHF
d_call: .
clone_size: .
j_call: TRBJ1-5
v_call: TRBV6-5

cdr3_nt: TGTGCCAGCAGCTTAAATCCCGGGGATCAGCCCCAGCATTTT
cdr3_aa: CASSLNPGDQPQHF
d_call: .
clone_size: .
j_call: TRBJ1-5
v_call: TRBV7-3

cdr3_nt: TGTGCCAGCTCACTGGACAGCATCTATGGCTACACCTTC
cdr3_aa: CASSLDSIYGYTF
d_call: .
clone_size: medium-sized
j_call: TRBJ1-2
v_call: TRBV18

cdr3_nt: TGTGCCAGCAGCTTGGCAGGCTATGGCTACACCTTC
cdr3_aa: CASSLAGYGYTF
d_call: .
clone_size: .
j_call: TRBJ1-2
v_call: TRBV5-6

cdr3_nt: TGTGCCAGCAGCTTAGGGGTTGCGAACACTGAAGCTTTCTTT
cdr3_aa: CASSLGVANTEAFF
d_call: .
clone_size: few
j_call: TRBJ1-1
v_call: TRBV11-2

cdr3_nt: TGTGCCAGCAGTTTAAAACTAGCAGGAGATACGCAGTATTTT
cdr3_aa: CASSLKLAGDTQYF
d_call: .
clone_size: .
j_call: TRBJ2-3
v_call: TRBV27

cdr3_nt: TGCGCCAGCAGCCATGGGACAAAGTCTGCTGAAGCTTTCTTT
cdr3_aa: CASSHGTKSAEAFF
d_call: .
clone_size: .
j_call: TRBJ1-1
v_call: TRBV4-1

cdr3_nt: TGTGCCAGCAGGGGCGAGGGAAACATCTCCTACAATGAGCAGTTCTTC
cdr3_aa: CASRGEGNISYNEQFF
d_call: .
clone_size: once
j_call: TRBJ2-1
v_call: TRBV27

cdr3_nt: TGCGCCAGCAGCTTGGAACAGACCAGCTCTGGAAACACCATATATTTT
cdr3_aa: CASSLEQTSSGNTIYF
d_call: .
clone_size: .
j_call: TRBJ1-3
v_call: TRBV5-1

cdr3_nt: TGTGCCAGCAGTTTATGGCGGGATACCTACGAGCAGTACTTC
cdr3_aa: CASSLWRDTYEQYF
d_call: .
clone_size: .
j_call: TRBJ2-7
v_call: TRBV28

cdr3_nt: TGTGCCAGCAGTGAATCAGACAGTTGGACGAACACTGAAGCTTTCTTT
cdr3_aa: CASSESDSWTNTEAFF
d_call: .
clone_size: .
j_call: TRBJ1-1
v_call: TRBV25-1

cdr3_nt: TGTGCCAGCAGAACAGGGGGCAACAATCAGCCCCAGCATTTT
cdr3_aa: CASRTGGNNQPQHF
d_call: TRBD1
clone_size: .
j_call: TRBJ1-5
v_call: TRBV6-5

cdr3_nt: TGTGCCAGCTCAATGCAGGGTCAATCTGGCTACACCTTC
cdr3_aa: CASSMQGQSGYTF
d_call: .
clone_size: .
j_call: TRBJ1-2
v_call: TRBV18

cdr3_nt: TGTGCCAGTACTCTTGCCGGGAACACTGAAGCTTTCTTT
cdr3_aa: CASTLAGNTEAFF
d_call: .
clone_size: .
j_call: TRBJ1-1
v_call: TRBV19

cdr3_nt: TGTGCCAATTCGGACAGCCCCTACTATGGCTACACCTTC
cdr3_aa: CANSDSPYYGYTF
d_call: .
clone_size: .
j_call: TRBJ1-2
v_call: TRBV6-1

cdr3_nt: TGTGCCAGCAGCCGGCAGTGGGGGTTTAATGAAAAACTGTTTTTT
cdr3_aa: CASSRQWGFNEKLFF
d_call: .
clone_size: .
j_call: TRBJ1-4
v_call: TRBV28

cdr3_nt: TGTGCCAGCAGCAAACAGGGGAGGGGTAACTATGGCTACACCTTC
cdr3_aa: CASSKQGRGNYGYTF
d_call: TRBD1
clone_size: .
j_call: TRBJ1-2
v_call: TRBV6-5

cdr3_nt: TGTGCCAGCACAGCGGCGGGGGGGACAGGGGTTGGCTACGAGCAGTACTTC
cdr3_aa: CASTAAGGTGVGYEQYF
d_call: .
clone_size: .
j_call: TRBJ2-7
v_call: TRBV28

cdr3_nt: TGTGCCAGCAGCTTGAGGCTAGCGGCTCCAGTATACGAGCAGTACTTC
cdr3_aa: CASSLRLAAPVYEQYF
d_call: TRBD2
clone_size: .
j_call: TRBJ2-7
v_call: TRBV5-6

cdr3_nt: TGCGCCAGCAGCTTGGGCCTGACCATGAACACTGAAGCTTTCTTT
cdr3_aa: CASSLGLTMNTEAFF
d_call: .
clone_size: once
j_call: TRBJ1-1
v_call: TRBV5-1

cdr3_nt: TGTGCCAGCAGTGAAGCGGGACGGAACACCGGGGAGCTGTTTTTT
cdr3_aa: CASSEAGRNTGELFF
d_call: .
clone_size: .
j_call: TRBJ2-2
v_call: TRBV6-1

cdr3_nt: TGCAGCGTTGTGGGGACAGGGGCTAACTATGGCTACACCTTC
cdr3_aa: CSVVGTGANYGYTF
d_call: TRBD1
clone_size: .
j_call: TRBJ1-2
v_call: TRBV29-1

cdr3_nt: TGTGCCAGCAGTTTGGTAGGCCGCCTCGAGGAAAAACTGTTTTTT
cdr3_aa: CASSLVGRLEEKLFF
d_call: .
clone_size: .
j_call: TRBJ1-4
v_call: TRBV28

cdr3_nt: TGTGCCAGCAGTTTTCTGTACGGGAGTGGGGGCAAAGAGACCCAGTACTTC
cdr3_aa: CASSFLYGSGGKETQYF
d_call: .
clone_size: .
j_call: TRBJ2-5
v_call: TRBV28

cdr3_nt: TGTGCCAGCAGCCCTTTGGGGGAGGGCCTTTACGAGCAGTACTTC
cdr3_aa: CASSPLGEGLYEQYF
d_call: TRBD2
clone_size: .
j_call: TRBJ2-7
v_call: TRBV28

cdr3_nt: TGTGCCAGCAGCCTACATATGATCGGGGGGGAAAACTATGGCTACACCTTC
cdr3_aa: CASSLHMIGGENYGYTF
d_call: .
clone_size: .
j_call: TRBJ1-2
v_call: TRBV7-9

cdr3_nt: TGTGCCAGCAGCTTGGAACTAGCTGGCGGGGAGCTGTTTTTT
cdr3_aa: CASSLELAGGELFF
d_call: .
clone_size: .
j_call: TRBJ2-2
v_call: TRBV5-4

cdr3_nt: TGTGCCAGCAAAAAACACGGGGAAGAGACCCAGTACTTC
cdr3_aa: CASKKHGEETQYF
d_call: .
clone_size: .
j_call: TRBJ2-5
v_call: TRBV27

cdr3_nt: TGTGCCAGCAGCCTGATGCAGGGTTCACCCCTCCACTTT
cdr3_aa: CASSLMQGSPLHF
d_call: .
clone_size: .
j_call: TRBJ1-6
v_call: TRBV28

cdr3_nt: TGTGCCAGCAGTCCCACTAGACACTCTTACAATGAGCAGTTCTTC
cdr3_aa: CASSPTRHSYNEQFF
d_call: .
clone_size: .
j_call: TRBJ2-1
v_call: TRBV6-5

cdr3_nt: TGTGCCAGCAGCCAGCCAGGGCCCCGGTCTAATGAGCAGTTCTTC
cdr3_aa: CASSQPGPRSNEQFF
d_call: .
clone_size: .
j_call: TRBJ2-1
v_call: TRBV4-2

cdr3_nt: TGTGCCACCAGCCAAGGAACGCTGGGGGCCAACGTCCTGACTTTC
cdr3_aa: CATSQGTLGANVLTF
d_call: .
clone_size: once
j_call: TRBJ2-6
v_call: TRBV15

cdr3_nt: TGTGCCAGCAGTTTGGGGAGGACTGAAGCTTTCTTT
cdr3_aa: CASSLGRTEAFF
d_call: .
clone_size: few
j_call: TRBJ1-1
v_call: TRBV28

cdr3_nt: TGTGCAAGTCGCTCTTGGACAGACAACACCGGGGAGCTGTTTTTT
cdr3_aa: CASRSWTDNTGELFF
d_call: .
clone_size: .
j_call: TRBJ2-2
v_call: TRBV12-2

cdr3_nt: TGTGCCAGCAGCTGGGGGACAGGGGTTCAAGAGACCCAGTACTTC
cdr3_aa: CASSWGTGVQETQYF
d_call: TRBD1
clone_size: .
j_call: TRBJ2-5
v_call: TRBV5-4

cdr3_nt: TGTGCCAGCAGCGGTAGCGGGTCCCTAGTGAATACGCAGTATTTT
cdr3_aa: CASSGSGSLVNTQYF
d_call: TRBD2
clone_size: .
j_call: TRBJ2-3
v_call: TRBV9

cdr3_nt: TGTGCCAGCTCACTTTCTTTAGCCAACAATGAGCAGTTCTTC
cdr3_aa: CASSLSLANNEQFF
d_call: .
clone_size: .
j_call: TRBJ2-1
v_call: TRBV18